The 27 T cell receptor beta chains presented below share a single source sample, sequenced in a study of blood T cell repertoires in COVID-19. The assay was immunoSEQ multiplex PCR, and TCRdb's table has in-frame clones only and misses some. The data contain some 190,000 clones, roughly 84% of them seen just once; the ten biggest clones take up 15% to 20%. Material: peripheral blood. These receptor sequences come from a person aged 70 to 85 with COVID-19, enrolled during active disease.

This sequence joins TRBV7-2 and TRBJ1-6; 10 bases agree with TRBD1. Germline CDR1 and CDR2: SGHTA and FQGNSA. The CDR3 length is 17 residues. V lost 0 bases, J lost 6 bases, and 5 bases stayed unmatched. In nucleotides, the CDR3 is TGTGCCAGCAGCTTAGCCCCGACAGGGGGCATTAATTCACCCCTCCACTTT. Translated, it gives CASSLAPTGGINSPLHF.

J is TRBJ2-1 and V is TRBV7-9; a weak D match, TRBD1 (6 bases). Germline values: CDR1 SEHNR, CDR2 FQNEAQ (reference sequence). V lost 5 bases to trimming and J lost 2 bases, with 19 bases between them. The CDR3 is 17 amino acids. The CDR3 is CASSPRPTGKTYNEQFF. The CDR3 bases are TGTGCCAGCAGCCCGAGGCCTACAGGGAAGACCTACAATGAGCAGTTCTTC.

The genes are TRBV28 and TRBJ1-5, with a tentative D call TRBD1 (6 bases). V lost 7 bases and J 5 bases, leaving 9 bases between the germline ends. CDR1 MDHEN and CDR2 SYDVKM come from the germline V gene. This CDR3 is 12 amino acids long. The DNA for the CDR3 is TGTGCCAGCACCACAGGGTATCAGCCCCAGCATTTT. Amino acids: CASTTGYQPQHF.

This clone was seen a handful of times. The chain employs TRBV4-1 and TRBJ1-2; TRBD1 agrees at 8 bases. The J segment lost 5 bases and the V segment lost 4 bases, leaving 9 bases of the junction unmatched. In germline, CDR1 is MGHRA, CDR2 YSYEKL. The CDR3 totals 15 residues. The DNA for the CDR3 is TGCGCCAGCAGCCGGGGGCCAGGGGGCGGGTATGGCTACACCTTC. This codes for CASSRGPGGGYGYTF.

This chain connects TRBV3-1 (or the pseudogene TRBV3-2) to TRBJ2-5; 10 bases are a match to TRBD1. The junction had 5 bases not matched to a gene; V was cut back by 5 bases and J by 2 bases. The CDR3 spans 15 residues. Germline assignment: CDR1 LGHDT and CDR2 YNNKEL (reference sequence). The DNA of the CDR3 is TGTGCCAGCAGCATCCCGGGACAGGGGCAAGAGACCCAGTACTTC. This gives the protein CASSIPGQGQETQYF.

V usage is TRBV19 and J usage is TRBJ2-1, with TRBD1 identical over 9 bases. The ends lost 4 bases at V and 8 bases at J; junction bases unmatched: 12. The CDR3 has 16 residues. Germline V CDR1 and CDR2: LNHDA, SQIVND (reference sequence). The chain's CDR3 is CASSRSWGQGRDEQFF. The CDR3 coding sequence is TGTGCCAGTAGTAGGAGTTGGGGACAGGGACGGGATGAGCAGTTCTTC.

Notes on this clone: Other nucleotide sequences from this sample produce the same CDR3. The genes are TRBV29-1 and TRBJ1-1; D ambiguous. V gave up 4 bases and J gave up 1 base, with 7 bases separating them. The CDR3 extends over 12 amino acids. CDR1 SQVTM and CDR2 ANQGSEA come from the germline V gene. In DNA form, the CDR3 reads TGCAGCGTTGTGCGAAGGAACACTGAAGCTTTCTTT. This encodes CSVVRRNTEAFF.

This rearrangement joins TRBV5-6 to TRBJ1-2, with 8 bases aligning to TRBD1. Per germline, CDR1 SGHDT and CDR2 YYEEEE. The CDR3 spans 14 residues. The junction had 5 bases not matched to a gene; V was cut back by 4 bases and J by 3 bases. Here the CDR3 DNA reads TGTGCCAGCAGCCTGCGACAGGGGCACTATGGCTACACCTTC. Protein product: CASSLRQGHYGYTF.

The genes are TRBV10-3 and TRBJ1-1, with D perhaps TRBD1 (6 bases). Trimming took off 3 bases at V and 2 bases at J, with 13 bases between the two ends. This CDR3 has 15 residues. The germline CDR1 and CDR2 sequences are ENHRY and SYGVKD. CDR3 coding DNA: TGTGCCATCAGTGACATTGACAGGCTAAACACTGAAGCTTTCTTT. As protein: CAISDIDRLNTEAFF.

The chain carries TRBV3-1 (or the pseudogene TRBV3-2) and TRBJ2-7; D is ambiguous. The germline gives CDR1 LGHDT, CDR2 YNNKEL (reference sequence). The CDR3 length is 13 residues. V was trimmed by 5 bases and J by 2 bases, leaving 10 bases between them. CDR3 bases: TGTGCCAGCAGCACCGGGTCCGCCTACGAGCAGTACTTC. Protein sequence: CASSTGSAYEQYF.

This clone was detected once. The rearrangement uses TRBV30 and TRBJ2-4, with D possibly matching TRBD1 (6 bases). There are 17 residues in the CDR3. Germline V gene sequence: CDR1 GTSNPN, CDR2 SVGIG (reference sequence). Deletions cut 0 bases from V and 0 bases from J, with 15 bases between. CDR3 bases: TGTGCCTGGAGTGTAGCCCGGACAGCCCTAGCCAAAAACATTCAGTACTTC. Encoded protein: CAWSVARTALAKNIQYF.

This chain joins TRBV3-1 (or the pseudogene TRBV3-2) and TRBJ2-7, with 12 bases lining up with TRBD1. The CDR3 totals 15 residues. J was trimmed by 6 bases and V by 4 bases; bases with no gene match: 7. Germline CDR1 LGHDT, CDR2 YNNKEL (reference sequence). The CDR3 coding sequence is TGTGCCAGCAGCCGCAGGGGGACAGGGGGCTTCGAGCAGTACTTC. This encodes CASSRRGTGGFEQYF.

This clone was seen more than once but under ten times. This chain links TRBV30 with TRBJ1-6; possibly TRBD1 for D (6 bases). Trimming took off 3 bases at V and 8 bases at J, with 17 bases between the two ends. Germline V gene sequence: CDR1 GTSNPN, CDR2 SVGIG (reference sequence). The CDR3 spans 15 residues. CDR3 nucleotide sequence: TGTGCCTGGAGGCCCCTCGCAGGGGTGGATTCACCCCTCCACTTT. It encodes CAWRPLAGVDSPLHF.

This chain joins TRBV14 and TRBJ2-7; 8 bases are shared with TRBD1. From germline, CDR1 is SGHDN and CDR2 FVKESK. The J segment lost 4 bases and the V segment lost 5 bases, leaving 10 bases of the junction unmatched. This CDR3 region has 15 residues. The CDR3 here is CASSEGRDRKYEQYF. Here the CDR3 DNA reads TGTGCCAGCAGCGAAGGAAGGGACAGGAAGTACGAGCAGTACTTC.

This clone has a handful of counts. The CDR3 protein is CASTPGGTQNSPLHF. The CDR3 DNA follows: TGTGCCAGCACCCCGGGAGGGACCCAGAATTCACCCCTCCACTTT. The chain joins TRBV7-2 to TRBJ1-6; D might be TRBD1 (5 bases). Trimming removed 7 bases from V and 7 bases from J, with 17 bases in between. Germline lookup yields CDR1 SGHTA and CDR2 FQGNSA. This CDR3 has 15 amino acids.

The chain joins TRBV4-3 to TRBJ1-1; 7 bases are a match to TRBD1. Germline-derived CDR1 and CDR2 are LGHNA and YSLEER. After removal of 6 bases from V and 0 bases from J, the junction contained 7 bases not matched to a gene. This CDR3 contains 15 residues. The CDR3 nucleotides are TGCGCCAGCAGTCCCTCCAGGGGGATGAACACTGAAGCTTTCTTT. Translated: CASSPSRGMNTEAFF.

The chain has TRBV7-2 and TRBJ2-2, with 10 bases identical to TRBD1. The CDR3 runs to 16 residues. Germline V gene data show CDR1 as SGHTA and CDR2 as FQGNSA. The ends lost 5 bases at V and 5 bases at J; junction bases unmatched: 8. CDR3 in amino acids: CASSQGTGAGTGELFF. DNA of the CDR3: TGTGCCAGCAGCCAAGGGACAGGGGCGGGTACCGGGGAGCTGTTTTTT. The full variable domain, rest sourced from reference TRBV7-2 and TRBJ2-2, is GAGVSQSPSNKVTEKGKDVELRCDPISGHTALYWYRQSLGQGLEFLIYFQGNSAPDKSGLPSDRFSAERTGGSVSTLTIQRTQQEDSAVYLCASSQGTGAGTGELFFGEGSRLTVL.

The V and J genes are TRBV5-1 and TRBJ2-1, with 8 bases lining up with TRBD2. Looked up from germline, CDR1 is SGHRS and CDR2 is YFSETQ. V trimming: 0 bases; J trimming: 6 bases; junction bases outside the gene matches: 5. The CDR3 has 15 residues. Written as DNA, the CDR3 is TGCGCCAGCAGCTTGGTCGGTCTAGCGGGCAATGAGCAGTTCTTC. Encoded protein: CASSLVGLAGNEQFF.

This chain links TRBV12-3 or TRBV12-4 with TRBJ1-1; weak D call: TRBD1 (6 bases). The CDR3 sequence is 13 residues long. V was clipped by 2 bases and J by 7 bases, with 11 bases between them. In DNA, the CDR3 is TGTGCCAGCAGTTTAATAGGGGGAGTTGAAGCTTTCTTT. Translation gives CASSLIGGVEAFF.

This sequence joins TRBV9 and TRBJ1-4; no firm D call. Germline-derived CDR1 and CDR2 are SGDLS and YYNGEE. The CDR3 loop spans 13 amino acids. V was clipped by 0 bases and J by 8 bases, with 8 bases between them. CDR3 amino acids: CASSVDPLEKLFF. The DNA of the CDR3 is TGTGCCAGCAGCGTAGATCCCCTCGAAAAACTGTTTTTT.

This clone was seen only a few times. The chain couples TRBV5-1 to TRBJ2-5; the D gene is possibly TRBD2 (5 bases). There are 15 residues in the CDR3. Germline V gene sequence: CDR1 SGHRS, CDR2 YFSETQ. Trimming took off 0 bases at V and 5 bases at J, with 14 bases between the two ends. The CDR3 coding sequence is TGCGCCAGCAGCTTGGCCCACAGAGGGCAGGAGACCCAGTACTTC. Amino acids: CASSLAHRGQETQYF. The complete variable domain, with remaining parts taken from reference TRBV5-1 and TRBJ2-5, reads KAGVTQTPRYLIKTRGQQVTLSCSPISGHRSVSWYQQTPGQGLQFLFEYFSETQRNKGNFPGRFSGRQFSNSRSEMNVSTLELGDSALYLCASSLAHRGQETQYFGPGTRLLVL.

The rearrangement uses TRBV30 and TRBJ2-6, with a possible D match to TRBD2 (5 bases). The CDR3 totals 14 residues. Germline assignment: CDR1 GTSNPN and CDR2 SVGIG (reference sequence). Between the trimmed V and J ends, which lost 8 bases and 0 bases, there was a span of 11 bases. The CDR3 loop reads CALRRGSGANVLTF. The CDR3 DNA reads as TGTGCCCTCCGACGGGGCTCTGGGGCCAACGTCCTGACTTTC.

V and J are TRBV7-8 and TRBJ1-1; D perhaps matches TRBD1 (5 bases). CDR1 and CDR2 from the germline V gene are SGHVS and FQNEAQ. Trimming took 0 bases from V and 5 from J, leaving 16 bases between them. The CDR3 is made up of 16 amino acids. This CDR3 reads CASSLAGIPGGTEAFF. The CDR3 bases are TGTGCCAGCAGCTTAGCCGGAATACCCGGGGGAACTGAAGCTTTCTTT.

The chain uses TRBV6-4 and TRBJ2-5; no clear D gene. Germline CDR1 MRHNA, CDR2 SNTAGT. The length of the CDR3 is 15 residues. V was clipped by 3 bases and J by 4 bases, with 15 bases between them. This chain's CDR3 is CASSDLSALGETQYF. The DNA for the CDR3 is TGTGCCAGCAGTGATCTGAGCGCCCTGGGAGAGACCCAGTACTTC.

CDR3 sequence reads: CSVIAGGGGTQYF. The DNA for the CDR3 is TGCAGCGTTATAGCGGGGGGCGGCGGGACCCAGTACTTC. The rearrangement links TRBV29-1 to TRBJ2-5, with 10 bases lining up with TRBD2. Germline V gene sequence: CDR1 SQVTM, CDR2 ANQGSEA. After removal of 5 bases from V and 7 bases from J, the junction contained 7 bases not matched to a gene. There are 13 residues in the CDR3.

This sequence joins TRBV5-1 and TRBJ2-1, with 12 bases fitting TRBD1. J lost 8 bases, V lost 0 bases, and 9 bases had no gene match. This CDR3 contains 17 residues. Germline V CDR1 and CDR2: SGHRS, YFSETQ. In nucleotides, the CDR3 is TGCGCCAGCAGCTTGGCCACGGGGACAGGGGGCTTAGATGAGCAGTTCTTC. Translation gives CASSLATGTGGLDEQFF.

The chain combines TRBV9 with TRBJ2-2; maybe TRBD2 (6 bases). The V end lost 0 bases, the J end lost 3 bases, and 18 bases lay between the germline ends. Germline lookup yields CDR1 SGDLS and CDR2 YYNGEE. This CDR3 is built from 18 residues. DNA of the CDR3: TGTGCCAGCAGCGTAGGATCTACTAGCTTGTCCGACACCGGGGAGCTGTTTTTT. It yields the protein CASSVGSTSLSDTGELFF.